The T cell receptor (beta chain) described here comes from a study of cytomegalovirus exposure and HLA in healthy donors. General study points: Researchers reported that a few CMV-associated chains were confirmed in vitro as CMV antigen-specific.

The CDR3 extends over 14 amino acids. Germline trimming cut 6 bases from V and 3 bases from J; bases unmatched to any gene: 4. Germline-derived CDR1 and CDR2 are MNHNS and SASEGT. With regard to this clone: The antigen remains undetermined.

60 Vbeta and 13 Jbeta primers were used in PCR. How the authors handled the data: Unique TCR beta chains numbered approximately 76 million in a later analysis, with about 9.9 million shared. TCRdb's copy holds only in-frame clones and misses some; the assay was immunoSEQ multiplex PCR. D and trimming were read from the DNA, whereas the V and J calls and clone size are those reported in that table. The sample includes around 150,000 clones, around 77% of them seen just once. Sequencing was performed on PBMCs. This clonotype originated in a woman aged 25 to 39 in good health and CMV-seronegative. The rearrangement links TRBV6-1 to TRBJ1-3; 8 positions match TRBD1. CDR3 bases: TGTGCCAGCAGAGGACAGGGTAGTGGAAACACCATATATTTT. This codes for CASRGQGSGNTIYF.